The entry below gives a single T cell receptor (beta chain) sequence along with its context. The source of the sample is a study of shared T cell receptors in the human thymus. Germline V gene sequence: CDR1 MNHEY, CDR2 SMNVEV (reference sequence). The CDR3 covers 18 residues. The V and J ends lost 3 bases and 4 bases, in that order; junction bases with no gene match: 18. Profiled with immunoSEQ multiplex PCR; TCRdb holds only in-frame clones, not every one. Among roughly 550,000 clones listed, about 80% were seen once. These data were also reused for a study on human thymus T cells. That work adds: Related work found strong thymic repertoire overlap between unrelated individuals.

Sequenced input: thymocytes. The chain has TRBV27 and TRBJ2-7; 7 bases match TRBD2. The clonotype originates from a boy under two years old with a congenital heart defect. The CDR3 coding sequence is TGTGCCAGCAGTTTGTGGCGGGAGTCGGCAGTGGGGATTTACGAGCAGTACTTC. This gives the protein CASSLWRESAVGIYEQYF.